The rows below give T cell receptor beta chains drawn from one sample of a study of T cells in Graves' hyperthyroidism and ophthalmopathy. TCRdb re-derived calls from the multiplex PCR reads in MiXCR, one entry per CDR3 protein. The sample yields some 270,000 distinct CDR3 sequences, more than 20% seen once. Sequencing input: blood. These receptors all come from a woman between 40 and 55 years old with Graves' ophthalmopathy. CDR3s include the opening cysteine and the closing phenylalanine or tryptophan. Each record gives: J gene, clone size, D gene, V gene, CDR3 protein, CDR3 DNA. D genes are given only for firm matches. Clone sizes are given selectively: once, few, many, or a class where the clone is expanded.

TRBJ2-7 | many | TRBD2 | TRBV2 | CASSEELAGSYEQYF | TGTGCCAGCAGTGAAGAGCTAGCGGGATCCTACGAGCAGTACTTC
TRBJ1-6 | many | TRBD1 | TRBV6-1 | CASSRQGKTSPLHF | TGTGCCAGCAGCAGACAGGGTAAAACATCACCCCTCCACTTT
TRBJ1-2 | - | - | TRBV6-1 | CASLWAGAGGYTF | TGTGCCAGCTTGTGGGCCGGGGCTGGCGGCTACACCTTC
TRBJ2-7 | many | - | TRBV20-1 | CSARGSTTYEQYF | TGCAGTGCTAGAGGGTCTACGACCTACGAGCAGTACTTC
TRBJ2-5 | many | TRBD1 | TRBV20-1 | CSARDLRTGLETQYF | TGCAGTGCTAGAGATCTGAGGACAGGGCTAGAGACCCAGTACTTC
TRBJ2-5 | many | - | TRBV28 | CASSFHVGQETQYF | TGTGCCAGCAGTTTTCACGTGGGTCAAGAGACCCAGTACTTC
TRBJ2-5 | many | - | TRBV20-1 | CSAHNLRETQYF | TGCAGTGCCCATAACCTCAGGGAGACCCAGTACTTC
TRBJ1-5 | few | TRBD1 | TRBV6-1 | CASSEALSGTGVPNQPQHF | TGTGCCAGCAGTGAAGCGCTGTCCGGGACAGGGGTGCCCAATCAGCCCCAGCATTTT
TRBJ1-2 | many | - | TRBV25-1 | CASSGTGLGGYTF | TGTGCCAGCAGTGGTACGGGTTTGGGCGGCTACACCTTC
TRBJ2-5 | - | - | TRBV6-5 | CASSYLGGTTVGETQYF | TGTGCCAGCAGTTACTTAGGGGGGACCACCGTCGGAGAGACCCAGTACTTC
TRBJ2-7 | many | TRBD2 | TRBV7-9 | CASSSGLAEPYEQYF | TGTGCCAGCAGCTCGGGACTAGCGGAGCCCTACGAGCAGTACTTC